The present T cell receptor beta chain was sequenced within a study of CD8 T cells in Susac syndrome. At the level of the study: Among the Susac syndrome patients who underwent sequencing, more than 5 had clinically active disease, while about eight of them were in remission. Susac syndrome patients were untreated, on corticosteroids with some adding intravenous immunoglobulin, or on intravenous immunoglobulin only.

Reverse transcription of roughly 0.5 to 1 ug RNA was carried out with random hexamers. TCRdb ran MiXCR on the immunoSEQ multiplex PCR reads and lists one entry per CDR3 protein. The data contain over 100,000 distinct CDR3 sequences, 95% to 96% of them singletons. CDR3 length equals 15 residues. Trimming left V 1 base short and J 3 bases short, with 14 bases between. Germline lookup yields CDR1 DFQATT and CDR2 SNEGSKA (reference sequence). V is TRBV20-1 and J is TRBJ2-3; the D gene is possibly TRBD2 (5 bases). Sequencing input: CD4+ T cells from PBMCs. This sequence was found in a human donor with Susac syndrome. The CDR3 here is CSARAEVGKTDTQYF. CDR3 nucleotides: TGCAGTGCTAGAGCGGAGGTGGGGAAGACAGATACGCAGTATTTT.